The rows below give T cell receptor beta chains drawn from one sample of a study of T cells in Graves' hyperthyroidism and ophthalmopathy. TCRdb re-called the multiplex PCR reads with MiXCR, one entry per CDR3 protein. The sample consists of hundreds of thousands of distinct CDR3 sequences, roughly 17% of them appearing once. The sequencing input was blood. The source of these receptors is a woman aged 30 to 39 with Graves' hyperthyroidism. Both conserved end residues are part of each CDR3. Each record gives: clone size, J gene, D gene, V gene, CDR3 protein, CDR3 DNA. A D gene is named only where the DNA matches it firmly. Where a row states a size, it is once, few, many or the class of an expanded clone; other rows omit it.

many	TRBJ1-2	NA	TRBV11-2	CASSSFEGPVYGYTF	TGTGCCAGCAGCTCGTTTGAGGGGCCCGTCTATGGCTACACCTTC
many	TRBJ2-1	NA	TRBV5-1	CASSSSWGRGLSSYNEQFF	TGCGCCAGCAGCTCGTCTTGGGGCCGGGGACTTAGCTCCTACAATGAGCAGTTCTTC
NA	TRBJ1-1	NA	TRBV7-9	CASSSLRTDLTEAFF	TGTGCCAGCAGCTCCCTTCGGACGGACCTTACTGAAGCTTTCTTT
few	TRBJ2-7	NA	TRBV20-1	CSASDAETYEQYF	TGCAGTGCTAGTGATGCAGAAACCTACGAGCAGTACTTC
many	TRBJ2-3	NA	TRBV7-3	CASSSLGDTQYF	TGTGCCAGCAGCTCTCTAGGAGATACGCAGTATTTT
NA	TRBJ1-2	TRBD1	TRBV3-1	CASSRGTGASDGYTF	TGTGCCAGCAGCCGAGGGACAGGGGCTTCGGATGGCTACACCTTC
many	TRBJ2-7	TRBD2	TRBV20-1	CSADTSDAYEQYF	TGCAGTGCCGATACTAGCGACGCCTACGAGCAGTACTTC
NA	TRBJ1-6	NA	TRBV7-2	CASSLEAASDSPLHF	TGTGCCAGCAGCTTAGAGGCAGCAAGTGACTCACCCCTCCACTTT
NA	TRBJ2-2	NA	TRBV12-3/TRBV12-4	CASSLVLRMSTGELFF	TGTGCCAGCAGTTTAGTCCTGAGAATGAGCACCGGGGAGCTGTTTTTT
few	TRBJ2-5	TRBD2	TRBV2	CASRRGLAAQETQYF	TGTGCCAGCAGGCGCGGACTAGCGGCACAAGAGACCCAGTACTTC
many	TRBJ1-1	TRBD1	TRBV13	CASSRMGQGATEAFF	TGTGCCAGCAGCCGTATGGGACAGGGGGCCACTGAAGCTTTCTTT
few	TRBJ2-3	NA	TRBV2	CASSKGGASTDTQYF	TGTGCCAGCAGTAAAGGGGGGGCCAGCACGGATACGCAGTATTTT
few	TRBJ2-5	TRBD1	TRBV7-9	CASGGDRLFQETQYF	TGTGCCAGCGGCGGGGACAGGCTTTTCCAAGAGACCCAGTACTTC
many	TRBJ2-2	NA	TRBV7-3	CASSLSGDLYGELFF	TGTGCCAGCAGCTTATCCGGGGACCTATACGGGGAGCTGTTTTTT
many	TRBJ2-5	TRBD1	TRBV24-1	CATSDLGQGGETQYF	TGTGCCACCAGTGACCTTGGACAGGGAGGAGAGACCCAGTACTTC
NA	TRBJ2-1	TRBD2	TRBV7-3	CASSPASGSKADEQFF	TGTGCCAGCAGCCCGGCTAGCGGGAGTAAAGCGGATGAGCAGTTCTTC
NA	TRBJ1-2	NA	TRBV4-1	CASSQEERSYGYTF	TGCGCCAGCAGCCAAGAGGAGCGGAGCTATGGCTACACCTTC